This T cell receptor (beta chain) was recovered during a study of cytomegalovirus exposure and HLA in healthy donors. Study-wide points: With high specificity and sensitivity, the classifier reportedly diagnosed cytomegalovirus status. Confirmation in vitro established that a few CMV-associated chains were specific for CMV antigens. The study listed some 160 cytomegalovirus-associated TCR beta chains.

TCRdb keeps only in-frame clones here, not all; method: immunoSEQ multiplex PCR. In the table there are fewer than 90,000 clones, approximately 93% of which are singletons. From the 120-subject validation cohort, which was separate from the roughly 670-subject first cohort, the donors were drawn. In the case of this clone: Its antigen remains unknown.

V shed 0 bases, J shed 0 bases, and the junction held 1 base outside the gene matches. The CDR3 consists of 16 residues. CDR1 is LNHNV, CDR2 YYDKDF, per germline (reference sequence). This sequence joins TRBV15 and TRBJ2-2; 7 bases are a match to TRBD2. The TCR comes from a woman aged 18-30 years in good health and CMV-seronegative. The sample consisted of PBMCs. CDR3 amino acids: CATSREGGTNTGELFF. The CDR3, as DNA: TGTGCCACCAGCAGAGAGGGGGGGACGAACACCGGGGAGCTGTTTTTT.